This T cell receptor (beta chain) was captured by sequencing in a study of shared clonotypes between healthy human individuals. Study-wide results and caveats: Enrolling few donors narrowed the genetic and exposure-history diversity that was represented.

The CDR3 runs 15 residues. V lost 3 bases and J lost 1, with 11 bases in between. CDR1 and CDR2 from the germline V gene are SGHRS and YFSETQ. Genomic DNA of unsorted samples came from roughly 90 million PBMCs. The assay was immunoSEQ multiplex PCR, and TCRdb's table has in-frame clones only and misses some. The sample shows fewer than 550,000 clones, about 80% of them seen only once. This clone was detected only a few times. Its antigen is unidentified. This chain uses TRBV5-1 with TRBJ2-1; perhaps TRBD2 as D (5 bases). The receptor was derived from a woman aged 35 to 49 in good health. Some clones in this sample may be carry-over from other donors' samples. Material for sequencing was PBMCs. CDR3 nucleotide sequence: TGCGCCAGCAGCTCCCGGGGTCGTTCCTACAATGAGCAGTTCTTC. Amino acids: CASSSRGRSYNEQFF.